This TCR beta chain was captured in a study of cytomegalovirus exposure and HLA in healthy donors. The PCR was carried out with 60 Vbeta primers and 13 Jbeta primers. The protocol was immunoSEQ multiplex PCR, while the TCRdb copy is restricted to in-frame clones and leaves out a portion. This table has around 220,000 clones, roughly 80% appearing once. With respect to this clone: What it binds is unknown.

The CDR3 has 16 residues. CDR1 SNHLY and CDR2 FYNNEI come from the germline V gene. The V and J ends lost 8 bases and 5 bases, in that order; junction bases with no gene match: 10. General study results and limits: In a later analysis, an Asian-associated ancestry cluster reportedly showed fewer N-insertions than the approximately 660-donor mean. The availability of immune exposure information extended only to CMV serostatus. The study put 150 to 200 TCR beta chains on its list as cytomegalovirus-associated. In an earlier analysis, productive rearrangement rates for most beta V segments clustered near 87% or 30%.

Material for sequencing was PBMCs. The receptor's source is a man aged 35-49 years in good health and CMV-seronegative. The chain is built from TRBV2 and TRBJ2-5; 14 nucleotides agree with TRBD2. Here the CDR3 DNA reads TGTGCCAGCCCCACCGGGACTAGCGGGAGAATGGAGACCCAGTACTTC. This translates into CASPTGTSGRMETQYF.